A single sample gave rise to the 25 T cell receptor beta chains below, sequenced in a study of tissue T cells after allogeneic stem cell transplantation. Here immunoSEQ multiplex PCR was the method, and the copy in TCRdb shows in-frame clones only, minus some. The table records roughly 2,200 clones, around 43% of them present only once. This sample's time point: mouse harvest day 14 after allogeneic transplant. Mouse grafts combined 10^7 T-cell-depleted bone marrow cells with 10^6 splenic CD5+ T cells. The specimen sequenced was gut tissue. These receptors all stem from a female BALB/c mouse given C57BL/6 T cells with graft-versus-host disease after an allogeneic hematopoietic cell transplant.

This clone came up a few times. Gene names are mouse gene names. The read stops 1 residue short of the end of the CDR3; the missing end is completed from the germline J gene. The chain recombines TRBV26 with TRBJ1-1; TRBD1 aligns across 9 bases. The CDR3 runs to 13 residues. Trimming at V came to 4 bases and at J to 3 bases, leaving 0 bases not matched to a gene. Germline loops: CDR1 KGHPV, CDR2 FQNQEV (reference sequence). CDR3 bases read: TGTGCCAGCAGTCGGACAGGGGACACAGAAGTCTTC. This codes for CASSRTGDTEVF. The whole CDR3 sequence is CASSRTGDTEVFF.

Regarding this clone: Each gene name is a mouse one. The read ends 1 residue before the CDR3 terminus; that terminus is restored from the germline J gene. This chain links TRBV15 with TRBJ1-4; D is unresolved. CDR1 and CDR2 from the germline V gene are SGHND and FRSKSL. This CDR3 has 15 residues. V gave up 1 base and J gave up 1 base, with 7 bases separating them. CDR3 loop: CASSLGQSSNERLFF. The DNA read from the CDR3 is TGTGCCAGCAGTTTAGGACAATCTTCCAACGAAAGATTATTT.

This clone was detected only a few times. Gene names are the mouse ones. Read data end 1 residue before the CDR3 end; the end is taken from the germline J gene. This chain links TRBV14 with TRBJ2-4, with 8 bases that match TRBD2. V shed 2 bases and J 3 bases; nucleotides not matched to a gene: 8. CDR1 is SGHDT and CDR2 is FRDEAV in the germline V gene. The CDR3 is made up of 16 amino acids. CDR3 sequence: CASSLRLGGGQNTLYF. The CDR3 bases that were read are TGTGCCAGCAGTTTAAGGCTGGGGGGAGGACAAAACACCTTGTAC.

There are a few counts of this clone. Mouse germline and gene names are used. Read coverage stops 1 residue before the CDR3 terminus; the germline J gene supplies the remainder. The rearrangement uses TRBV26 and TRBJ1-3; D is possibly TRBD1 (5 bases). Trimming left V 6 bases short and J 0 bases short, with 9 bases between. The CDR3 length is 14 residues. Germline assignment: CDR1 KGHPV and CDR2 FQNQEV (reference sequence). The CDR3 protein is CASRRTNSGNTLYF. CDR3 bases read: TGTGCCAGCAGAAGGACAAATTCTGGAAATACGCTCTAT.

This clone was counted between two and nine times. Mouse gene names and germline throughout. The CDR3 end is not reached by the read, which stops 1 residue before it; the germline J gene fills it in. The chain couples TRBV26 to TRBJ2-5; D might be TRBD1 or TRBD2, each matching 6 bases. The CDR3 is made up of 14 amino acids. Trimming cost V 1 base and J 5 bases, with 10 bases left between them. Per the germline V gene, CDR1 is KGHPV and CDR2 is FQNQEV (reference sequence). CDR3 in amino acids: CASSLYGGRDTQYF. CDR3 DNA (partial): TGTGCCAGCAGTCTGTACGGGGGCAGAGACACCCAGTAC.

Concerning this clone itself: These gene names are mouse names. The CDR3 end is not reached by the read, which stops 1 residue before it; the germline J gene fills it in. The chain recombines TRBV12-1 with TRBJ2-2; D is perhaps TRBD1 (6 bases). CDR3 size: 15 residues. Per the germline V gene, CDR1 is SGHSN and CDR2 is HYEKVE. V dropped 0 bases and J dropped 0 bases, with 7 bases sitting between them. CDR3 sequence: CASSLGTTNTGQLYF. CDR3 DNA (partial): TGTGCCAGCTCTCTCGGGACAACAAACACCGGGCAGCTCTAC. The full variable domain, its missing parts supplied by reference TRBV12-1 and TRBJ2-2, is DSGVVQSPRHIIKEKGGRSVLTCIPISGHSNVVWYQQTLGKELKFLIQHYEKVERDKGFLPSRFSVQQFDDYHSEMNMSALELEDSAMYFCASSLGTTNTGQLYFGEGSKLTVL.

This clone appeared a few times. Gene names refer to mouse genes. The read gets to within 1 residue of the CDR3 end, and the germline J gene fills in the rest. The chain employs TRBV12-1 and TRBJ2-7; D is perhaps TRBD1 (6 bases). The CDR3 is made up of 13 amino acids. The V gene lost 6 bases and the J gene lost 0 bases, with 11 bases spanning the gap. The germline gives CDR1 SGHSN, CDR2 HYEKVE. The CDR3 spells CASRGQSSYEQYF. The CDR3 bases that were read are TGTGCCAGCCGGGGACAAAGCTCCTATGAACAGTAC.

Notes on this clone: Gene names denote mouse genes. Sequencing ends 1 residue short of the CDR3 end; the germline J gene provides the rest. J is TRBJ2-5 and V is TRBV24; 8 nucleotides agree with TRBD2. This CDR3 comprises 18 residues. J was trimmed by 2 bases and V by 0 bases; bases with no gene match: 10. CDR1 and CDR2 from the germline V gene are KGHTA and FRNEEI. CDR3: CASSLYRSWGAGQDTQYF. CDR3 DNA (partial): TGTGCCAGCAGTCTGTATAGGAGCTGGGGGGCTGGCCAAGACACCCAGTAC.

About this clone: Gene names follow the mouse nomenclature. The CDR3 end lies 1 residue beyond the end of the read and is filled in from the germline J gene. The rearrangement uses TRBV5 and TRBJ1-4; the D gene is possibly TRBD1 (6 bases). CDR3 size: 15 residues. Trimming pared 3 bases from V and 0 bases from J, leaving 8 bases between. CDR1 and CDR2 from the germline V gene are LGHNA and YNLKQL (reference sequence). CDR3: CASSHTGFSNERLFF. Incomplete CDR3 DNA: TGTGCCAGCAGCCACACAGGGTTTTCCAACGAAAGATTATTT.

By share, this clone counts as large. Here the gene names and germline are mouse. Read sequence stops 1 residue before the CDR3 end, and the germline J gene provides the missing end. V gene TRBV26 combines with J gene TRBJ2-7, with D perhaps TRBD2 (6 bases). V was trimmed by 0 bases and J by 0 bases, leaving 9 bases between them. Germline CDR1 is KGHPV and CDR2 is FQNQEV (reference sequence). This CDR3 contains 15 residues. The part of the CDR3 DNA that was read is TGTGCCAGCAGTCTGTCGTGGGGGAGCTCCTATGAACAGTAC. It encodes CASSLSWGSSYEQY. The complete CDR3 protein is CASSLSWGSSYEQYF.

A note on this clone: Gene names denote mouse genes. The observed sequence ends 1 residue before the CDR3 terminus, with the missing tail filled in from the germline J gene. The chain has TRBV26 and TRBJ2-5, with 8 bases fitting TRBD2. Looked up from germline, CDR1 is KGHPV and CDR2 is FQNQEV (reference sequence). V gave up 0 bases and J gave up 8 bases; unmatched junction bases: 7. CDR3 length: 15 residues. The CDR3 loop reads CASSLSWLGGGTQYF. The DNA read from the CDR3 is TGTGCCAGCAGTCTGTCGTGGCTGGGGGGAGGCACCCAGTAC.

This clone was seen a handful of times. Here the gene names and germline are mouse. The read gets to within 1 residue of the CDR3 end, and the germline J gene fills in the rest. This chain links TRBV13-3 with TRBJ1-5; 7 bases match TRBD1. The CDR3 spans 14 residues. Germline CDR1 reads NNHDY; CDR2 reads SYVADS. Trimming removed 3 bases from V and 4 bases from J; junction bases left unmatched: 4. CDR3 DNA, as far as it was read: TGTGCCAGCAGTGTCCGGGACAGAAACCAGGCTCCGCTT. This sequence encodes CASSVRDRNQAPL. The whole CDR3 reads CASSVRDRNQAPLF. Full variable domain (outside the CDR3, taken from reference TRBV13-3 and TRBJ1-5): EAAVTQSPRSKVAVTGGKVTLSCHQTNNHDYMYWYRQDTGHGLRLIHYSYVADSTEKGDIPDGYKASRPSQENFSLILELASLSQTAVYFCASSVRDRNQAPLFGEGTRLSVL.

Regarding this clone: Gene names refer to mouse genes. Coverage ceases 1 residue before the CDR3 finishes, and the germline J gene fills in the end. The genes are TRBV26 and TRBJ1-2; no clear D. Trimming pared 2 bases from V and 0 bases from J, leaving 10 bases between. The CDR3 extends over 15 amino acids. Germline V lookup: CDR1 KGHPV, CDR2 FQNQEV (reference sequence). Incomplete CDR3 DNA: TGTGCCAGCAGTCTGCCTGGGGATGCAAACTCCGACTACACC. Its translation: CASSLPGDANSDYT. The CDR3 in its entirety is CASSLPGDANSDYTF.

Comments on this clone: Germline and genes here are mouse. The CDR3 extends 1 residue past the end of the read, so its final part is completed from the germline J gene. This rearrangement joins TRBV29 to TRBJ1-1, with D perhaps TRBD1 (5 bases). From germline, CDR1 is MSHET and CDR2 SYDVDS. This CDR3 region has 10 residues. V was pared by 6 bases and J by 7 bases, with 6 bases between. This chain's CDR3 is CASRTGEVFF. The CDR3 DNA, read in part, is TGTGCTAGCAGAACAGGAGAAGTCTTC.

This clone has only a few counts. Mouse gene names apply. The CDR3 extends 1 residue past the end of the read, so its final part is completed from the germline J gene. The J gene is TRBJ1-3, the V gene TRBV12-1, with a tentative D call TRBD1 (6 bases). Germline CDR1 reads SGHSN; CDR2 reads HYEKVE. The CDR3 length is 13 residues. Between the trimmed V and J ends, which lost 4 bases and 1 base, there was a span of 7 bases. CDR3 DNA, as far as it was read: TGTGCCAGCTCGGACAGATCTGGAAATACGCTCTAT. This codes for CASSDRSGNTLY. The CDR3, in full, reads CASSDRSGNTLYF.

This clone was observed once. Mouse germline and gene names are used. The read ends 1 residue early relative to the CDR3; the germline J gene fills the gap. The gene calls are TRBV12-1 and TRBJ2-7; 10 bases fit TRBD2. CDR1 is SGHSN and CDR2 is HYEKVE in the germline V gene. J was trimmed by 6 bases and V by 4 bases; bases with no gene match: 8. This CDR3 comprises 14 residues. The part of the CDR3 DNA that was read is TGTGCCAGCTCCCTACTGGGGGGGGAATTTGAACAGTAC. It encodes CASSLLGGEFEQY. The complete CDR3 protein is CASSLLGGEFEQYF.

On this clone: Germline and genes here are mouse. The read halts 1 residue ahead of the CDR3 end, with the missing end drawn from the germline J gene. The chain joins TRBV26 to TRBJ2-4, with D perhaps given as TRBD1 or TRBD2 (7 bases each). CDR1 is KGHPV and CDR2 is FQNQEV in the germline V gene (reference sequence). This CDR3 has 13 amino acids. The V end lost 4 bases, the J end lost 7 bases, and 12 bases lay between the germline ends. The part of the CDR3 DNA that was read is TGTGCCAGCAGTCCTCAGGGGGGGGACACCTTGTAC. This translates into CASSPQGGDTLY. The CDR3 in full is CASSPQGGDTLYF.

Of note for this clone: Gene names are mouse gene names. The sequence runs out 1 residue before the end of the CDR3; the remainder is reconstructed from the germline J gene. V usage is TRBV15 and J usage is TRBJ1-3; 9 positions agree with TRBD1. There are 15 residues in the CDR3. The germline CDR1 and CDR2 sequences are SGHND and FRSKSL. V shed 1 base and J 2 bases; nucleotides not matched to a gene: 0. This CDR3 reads CASSLGQGAGNTLYF. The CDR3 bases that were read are TGTGCCAGCAGTTTAGGACAGGGGGCTGGAAATACGCTCTAT.

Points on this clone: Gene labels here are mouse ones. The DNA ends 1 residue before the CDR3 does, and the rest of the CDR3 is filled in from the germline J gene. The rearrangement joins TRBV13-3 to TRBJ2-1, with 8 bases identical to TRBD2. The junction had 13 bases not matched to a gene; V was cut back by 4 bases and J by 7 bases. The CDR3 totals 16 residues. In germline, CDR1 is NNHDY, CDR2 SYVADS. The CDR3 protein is CASSRVWGEREAEQFF. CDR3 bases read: TGTGCCAGCAGTCGGGTCTGGGGGGAGAGAGAAGCTGAGCAGTTC.

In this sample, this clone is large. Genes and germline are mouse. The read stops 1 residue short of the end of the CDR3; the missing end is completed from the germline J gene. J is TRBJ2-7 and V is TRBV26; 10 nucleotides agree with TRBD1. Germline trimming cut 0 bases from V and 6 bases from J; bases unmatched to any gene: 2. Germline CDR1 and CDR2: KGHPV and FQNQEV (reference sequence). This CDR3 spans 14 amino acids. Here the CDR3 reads CASSLSGTGVEQYF. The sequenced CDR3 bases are TGTGCCAGCAGTCTGTCCGGGACAGGGGTTGAACAGTAC.

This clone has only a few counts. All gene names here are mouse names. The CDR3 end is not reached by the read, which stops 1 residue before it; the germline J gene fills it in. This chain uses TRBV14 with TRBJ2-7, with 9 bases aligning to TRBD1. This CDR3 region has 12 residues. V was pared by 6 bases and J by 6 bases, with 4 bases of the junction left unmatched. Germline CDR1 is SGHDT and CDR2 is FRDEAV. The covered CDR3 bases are TGTGCCAGCACCATGGACAGGGGTGAACAGTAC. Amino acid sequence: CASTMDRGEQY. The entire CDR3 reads CASTMDRGEQYF.

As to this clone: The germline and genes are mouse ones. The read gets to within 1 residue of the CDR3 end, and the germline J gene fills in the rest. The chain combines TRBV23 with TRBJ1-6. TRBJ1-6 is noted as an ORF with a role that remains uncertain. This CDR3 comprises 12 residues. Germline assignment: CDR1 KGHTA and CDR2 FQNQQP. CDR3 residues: CSSSRGGTPLYF. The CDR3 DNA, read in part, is TGCTCCAGCAGTCGGGGGGGGACGCCCCTCTAC.

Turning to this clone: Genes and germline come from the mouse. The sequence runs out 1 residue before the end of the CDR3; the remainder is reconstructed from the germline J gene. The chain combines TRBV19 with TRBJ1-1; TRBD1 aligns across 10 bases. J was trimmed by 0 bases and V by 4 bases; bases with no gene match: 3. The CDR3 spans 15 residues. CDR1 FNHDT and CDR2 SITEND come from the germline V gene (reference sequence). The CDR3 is CASSPGQGANTEVFF. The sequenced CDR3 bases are TGTGCCAGCAGTCCCGGACAGGGGGCAAACACAGAAGTCTTC. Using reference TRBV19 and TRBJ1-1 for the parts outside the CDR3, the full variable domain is GGIITQTPKFLIGQEGQKLTLKCQQNFNHDTMYWYRQDSGKGLRLIYYSITENDLQKGDLSEGYDASREKKSSFSLTVTSAQKNEMAVFLCASSPGQGANTEVFFGKGTRLTVV.

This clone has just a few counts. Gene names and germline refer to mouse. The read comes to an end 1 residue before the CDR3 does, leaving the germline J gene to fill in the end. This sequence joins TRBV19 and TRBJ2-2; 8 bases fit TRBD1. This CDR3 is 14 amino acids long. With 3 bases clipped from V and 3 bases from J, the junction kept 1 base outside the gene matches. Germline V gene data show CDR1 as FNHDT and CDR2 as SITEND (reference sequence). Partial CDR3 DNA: TGTGCCAGCAGTACAGGGGGCCACACCGGGCAGCTCTAC. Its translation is CASSTGGHTGQLY. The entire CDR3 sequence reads CASSTGGHTGQLYF. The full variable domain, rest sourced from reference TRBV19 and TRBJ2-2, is GGIITQTPKFLIGQEGQKLTLKCQQNFNHDTMYWYRQDSGKGLRLIYYSITENDLQKGDLSEGYDASREKKSSFSLTVTSAQKNEMAVFLCASSTGGHTGQLYFGEGSKLTVL.

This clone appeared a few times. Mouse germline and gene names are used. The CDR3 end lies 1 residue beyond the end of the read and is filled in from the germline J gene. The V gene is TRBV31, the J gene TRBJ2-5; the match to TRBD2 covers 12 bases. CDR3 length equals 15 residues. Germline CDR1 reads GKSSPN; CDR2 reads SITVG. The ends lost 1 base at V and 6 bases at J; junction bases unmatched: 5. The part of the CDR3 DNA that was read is TGTGCCTGGAGTCAAGACTGGGGGGGCGGGGACACCCAGTAC. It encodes CAWSQDWGGGDTQY. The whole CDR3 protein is CAWSQDWGGGDTQYF.